The 5 T cell receptor beta chains given below trace back to one sample, sequenced in a study of cytomegalovirus exposure and HLA in healthy donors. This table comes from immunoSEQ multiplex PCR, and its TCRdb copy is limited to in-frame clones, with some not included. This table has roughly 220,000 clones, about 90% appearing once. Material: PBMCs. These receptors all stem from a woman aged 18-29 years in good health and CMV-seronegative.

This chain connects TRBV5-1 to TRBJ2-2; TRBD1 aligns across 9 bases. With V trimmed by 3 bases and J by 9 bases, 18 bases remained unmatched. CDR1 is SGHRS, CDR2 YFSETQ, per germline. This CDR3 is built from 18 residues. As DNA, the CDR3 is TGCGCCAGCAGCTCGACCCTTTCCGGGACAGGGTTGATCCGGGAGCTGTTTTTT. Translating it yields CASSSTLSGTGLIRELFF.

The chain uses TRBV19 and TRBJ2-3, with 7 bases aligning to TRBD2. CDR1 and CDR2 (germline): LNHDA, SQIVND (reference sequence). Trimming at V came to 6 bases and at J to 3 bases, leaving 9 bases not matched to a gene. This CDR3 comprises 15 residues. The DNA for the CDR3 is TGTGCCAGTAGAGACATCGGGACTATTACAGATACGCAGTATTTT. It encodes CASRDIGTITDTQYF.

The chain uses TRBV6-5 and TRBJ1-2; 7 bases are shared with TRBD1. The length of the CDR3 is 13 residues. V lost 6 bases to trimming and J lost 3 bases; unmatched junction nucleotides: 4. CDR1 MNHEY and CDR2 SVGAGI come from the germline V gene. The CDR3 DNA follows: TGTGCCAGCAGCCGACAGGGTGACTATGGCTACACCTTC. Translating it yields CASSRQGDYGYTF.

The rearrangement joins TRBV4-1 to TRBJ2-7, with TRBD2 matching 10 bases. V shed 1 base and J 5 bases; nucleotides not matched to a gene: 5. This CDR3 is 15 amino acids long. In germline, CDR1 is MGHRA, CDR2 YSYEKL. The DNA of the CDR3 is TGCGCCAGCAGCCAAGGGCTAGCGGGAGTCAACGAGCAGTACTTC. Protein sequence: CASSQGLAGVNEQYF.

The rearrangement joins TRBV9 to TRBJ2-7, with 8 nucleotides matching TRBD1. Germline values: CDR1 SGDLS, CDR2 YYNGEE. With V trimmed by 0 bases and J by 4 bases, 9 bases remained unmatched. The CDR3 spans 16 residues. This CDR3 reads CASSVGGTGGIYEQYF. CDR3 nucleotides: TGTGCCAGCAGCGTAGGAGGGACAGGAGGTATTTACGAGCAGTACTTC.